The 16 T cell receptor beta chains given below trace back to one sample, sequenced in a study of T cell repertoires in cytomegalovirus infection. TCRdb itself ran the reads through MiXCR, one entry per CDR3 protein. The sample consists of about 190,000 distinct CDR3 sequences, approximately 30% of them appearing once. Material for sequencing was PBMCs. These receptors were obtained from a human donor in good health (CMV status not recorded). Some clones in this sample may be carry-over from other donors' samples.

This chain joins TRBV20-1 and TRBJ1-1; perhaps TRBD1 as D (5 bases). This CDR3 is 14 amino acids long. Germline assignment: CDR1 DFQATT and CDR2 SNEGSKA (reference sequence). Trimming removed 3 bases from V and 0 bases from J, with 11 bases in between. The CDR3: CSASFGRVNTEAFF. The CDR3 coding sequence is TGCAGTGCTAGTTTCGGCAGGGTGAACACTGAAGCTTTCTTT.

This clonotype was seen a few times. The chain uses TRBV12-3 or TRBV12-4 and TRBJ1-2; no clear D gene. V was shortened by 7 bases and J by 5 bases, with 14 bases between the two germline ends. The CDR3 covers 13 residues. As DNA, the CDR3 is TGTGCCAGCACTATAATGGCGTTATATGGCTACACCTTC. Translating it yields CASTIMALYGYTF.

This clonotype showed up just a few times. The rearrangement uses TRBV7-9 and TRBJ1-5; D uncertain. Germline V gene sequence: CDR1 SEHNR, CDR2 FQNEAQ (reference sequence). The CDR3 is 14 amino acids. Trimming cost V 2 bases and J 0 bases, with 5 bases left between them. CDR3 DNA: TGTGCCAGCAGCTTATCAGATAGCAATCAGCCCCAGCATTTT. This encodes CASSLSDSNQPQHF.

This clonotype was recorded a few times. This chain uses TRBV6-2 or TRBV6-3 with TRBJ2-3; 13 positions match TRBD2. Germline lookup yields CDR1 MNHEY and CDR2 SVGEGT. CDR3 size: 16 residues. J was trimmed by 9 bases and V by 5 bases; bases with no gene match: 11. CDR3 protein: CASSTSLAGGPGTQYF. The CDR3 DNA is TGTGCCAGCAGTACGTCACTAGCGGGGGGGCCCGGGACGCAGTATTTT.

Remarks on this clonotype: This could be a read error, since a much larger clone is one nucleotide away. V gene TRBV7-2 combines with J gene TRBJ1-1; D is ambiguous. Germline CDR1 and CDR2: SGHTA and FQGNSA. The CDR3 length is 13 residues. The CDR3 DNA is TGTGCCAGCAGCAAAGAGATGGCAGCTGAAGCTTACTTT. Amino acid sequence: CASSKEMAAEAYF.

Regarding this clonotype: The junction does not match germline at one end; this may be a read error. The rearrangement uses TRBV3-1 and TRBJ2-7; either TRBD1 or TRBD2 may supply D (5 bases each). The V gene's germline CDR1 is LGHDT and CDR2 YNNKEL (reference sequence). The CDR3 is 13 amino acids. CDR3 nucleotides: TGTGCCAGCAGCCAAGGGCTAGCCGACCCGGGGCACTTC. It specifies CASSQGLADPGHF.

The genes are TRBV12-3 or TRBV12-4 and TRBJ1-2; possibly TRBD1 for D (5 bases). V was cut by 3 bases and J by 8 bases, with 13 bases left in between. The CDR3 spans 13 residues. Here the CDR3 DNA reads TGTGCCAGCAGTTTTCACGGGGCAAGCGGCTACACCTTC. It codes for CASSFHGASGYTF.

There are a few counts of this clonotype. The chain carries TRBV6-6 and TRBJ1-5; D not resolved. Between the trimmed V and J ends, which lost 8 bases and 4 bases, there was a span of 12 bases. Germline CDR1 reads MNHNY; CDR2 reads SVGAGI (reference sequence). This CDR3 is built from 13 residues. CDR3 bases: TGTGCCAGCCAAGCGACAACTAATCAGCCCCAGCATTTT. This gives the protein CASQATTNQPQHF.

CDR3 coding DNA: TGTGCCACAAGGGCGGACGCAGAAAAACTGTTTTTT. This sequence encodes CATRADAEKLFF. The chain uses TRBV19 and TRBJ1-4; D unclear. CDR3 length: 12 residues. The V and J ends lost 10 bases and 8 bases respectively, with 14 bases between them. Germline lookup yields CDR1 LNHDA and CDR2 SQIVND (reference sequence). The entire variable domain, with the rest obtained from reference TRBV19 and TRBJ1-4, is as follows: DGGITQSPKYLFRKEGQNVTLSCEQNLNHDAMYWYRQDPGQGLRLIYYSQIVNDFQKGDIAEGYSVSREKKESFPLTVTSAQKNPTAFYLCATRADAEKLFFGSGTQLSVL.

The table lists this clonotype with a few counts. This chain uses TRBV2 with TRBJ2-1, with 8 positions matching TRBD1. The germline CDR1 and CDR2 sequences are SNHLY and FYNNEI. The CDR3 consists of 15 residues. Trimming at V came to 3 bases and at J to 7 bases, leaving 8 bases not matched to a gene. As DNA, the CDR3 is TGTGCCAGCAGTGAGTCGACAGGGGTGTGGAATGAGCAGTTCTTC. It encodes CASSESTGVWNEQFF.

This clonotype was observed a few times. This rearrangement joins TRBV7-3 to TRBJ1-2; 7 positions agree with TRBD1. The germline V gene encodes CDR1 SGHTA and CDR2 FQGTGA. This CDR3 region has 12 residues. Losses at the gene ends were 2 bases for V and 6 bases for J; bases not matched to a gene: 0. Here the CDR3 reads CASSLGTDGYTF. The CDR3 DNA reads as TGTGCCAGCAGCTTAGGGACAGATGGCTACACCTTC.

This clonotype was seen many times. The chain couples TRBV7-2 to TRBJ1-1; D gene uncertain. Germline V gene lookup returns CDR1 SGHTA and CDR2 FQGNSA. The CDR3 consists of 13 residues. V lost 5 bases to trimming and J lost 0 bases, with 7 bases between them. In nucleotides, the CDR3 is TGTGCCAGCAGCGGTACCTTGAACACTGAAGCTTTCTTT. It translates to CASSGTLNTEAFF.

V usage is TRBV6-1 and J usage is TRBJ1-1, with TRBD1 matching 12 bases. This CDR3 region has 17 residues. Germline V lookup: CDR1 MNHNS, CDR2 SASEGT. Germline trimming cut 5 bases from V and 7 bases from J; bases unmatched to any gene: 14. The CDR3 coding sequence is TGTGCCAGCAGTCCCCCCGGGACAGGGGGCTTGGGAGTTGAAGCTTTCTTT. Protein: CASSPPGTGGLGVEAFF.

The rearrangement links TRBV5-4 to TRBJ2-1, with 8 bases aligning to TRBD2. V lost 6 bases to trimming and J lost 6 bases; unmatched junction nucleotides: 8. The CDR3 contains 14 residues. Germline lookup yields CDR1 SGHNT and CDR2 YYREEE (reference sequence). The CDR3 nucleotides are TGTGCCAGCAAACTTCAGGGACTAGTCAATGAGCAGTTCTTC. Its protein product is CASKLQGLVNEQFF.

V usage is TRBV20-1 and J usage is TRBJ1-6, with 10 bases aligning to TRBD1. V shed 6 bases, J shed 12 bases, and the junction held 5 bases outside the gene matches. CDR3 length: 12 amino acids. Looked up from germline, CDR1 is DFQATT and CDR2 is SNEGSKA (reference sequence). CDR3 residues: CSAIGQGGPLHF. CDR3 nucleotides: TGCAGTGCCATTGGACAGGGGGGACCCCTCCACTTT.

The chain has TRBV7-3 and TRBJ2-1; D remains unclear. The V end was cut by 2 bases, the J end by 0 bases, with 8 bases between. The germline V gene encodes CDR1 SGHTA and CDR2 FQGTGA. The CDR3 runs 15 residues. The CDR3 loop reads CASSLEESSYNEQFF. The CDR3 DNA is TGTGCCAGCAGCTTAGAAGAGAGCTCCTACAATGAGCAGTTCTTC.